These T cell receptor beta chains were read from a single sample in a study of CD8+ T cells in alopecia areata. TCRdb keeps only in-frame clones here, not all; method: immunoSEQ multiplex PCR. In the table there are around 140,000 clones, almost 50% of which are singletons. The material sequenced was CD8+ T cells sorted from blood, taken at week 0. The receptors stem from a human donor with alopecia areata. CDR3s include the opening cysteine and the closing phenylalanine or tryptophan.

v_gene,j_gene,CDR3aa
TRBV29-1,TRBJ1-5,CSVSDGNQPQHF
TRBV29-1,TRBJ2-1,CSVREGSTYNEQFF
TRBV30,TRBJ1-5,CAWSVGVQNQPQHF
TRBV7-9,TRBJ2-7,CASSSLRSYEQYF
TRBV6-6,TRBJ2-3,CASSLLASGVTDTQYF
TRBV9,TRBJ2-1,CASSVERGGSEQFF
TRBV5-1,TRBJ2-5,CASSPLEFMETQYF
TRBV7-9,TRBJ2-7,CASSDAGTSYEQYF
TRBV6-5,TRBJ1-5,CASRIDSNSNQPQHF
TRBV30,TRBJ2-2,CAWSSGTGTDNTGELFF
TRBV4-1,TRBJ2-3,CASSQDLEGFSTDTQYF
TRBV30,TRBJ1-3,CAWGPYLGQGIDTIYF
TRBV27,TRBJ2-1,CASSPGAPNEQFF
TRBV15,TRBJ2-7,CATTEYAGSYEQYF
TRBV6-6,TRBJ2-5,CASSYAEGWETQYF
TRBV5-4,TRBJ1-5,CASSAGQENQPQHF
TRBV14,TRBJ1-1,CASSQEERQVMNTEAFF
TRBV14,TRBJ2-7,CASSPGTSGGKFGEQYF
TRBV27,TRBJ2-1,CASSPSYNEQFF
TRBV4-3,TRBJ2-2,CARPGHQNTGELFF
TRBV30,TRBJ2-7,CAWSVLGGSYEQYF
TRBV7-8,TRBJ1-5,CASSYGQDSNQPQHF
TRBV7-8,TRBJ1-2,CASSLQGAQVHTF
TRBV4-3,TRBJ2-7,CASSQLLGGSSYEQYF
TRBV7-2,TRBJ2-1,CASSLEIINEQFF
TRBV6-6,TRBJ1-1,CASSYQGMNTEAFF
TRBV30,TRBJ2-7,CAWSVLQGGAYEQYF
TRBV29-1,TRBJ2-1,CSVRTGENYEQFF
TRBV2,TRBJ2-3,CASTHWTGTDTQYF
TRBV10-2,TRBJ2-7,CASSESGVAGATYEQYF
TRBV4-3,TRBJ2-2,CASSQGSGSYTGELFF
TRBV6-4,TRBJ2-5,CASSPTPGHQETQYF
TRBV9,TRBJ2-7,CASSVGIGYEQYF
TRBV4-3,TRBJ1-1,CASSHTGGRTEAFF